This T cell receptor beta chain was found in a study of T cell repertoires in aging, cancer and after chemotherapy. Background on the study: Six age groups, ranging from 30 or younger to 70 or older, included the donors. Pre- and post-chemotherapy samples were paired from glioblastoma patients treated with temozolomide-based therapy.

With regard to this clonotype: The target antigen is unknown.

TCR beta rearrangements were amplified from peripheral blood genomic DNA. General study findings and limits: Across the chemotherapy interval, each cancer cohort showed higher median generation probability, suggesting thymic rebound. Age-matched healthy donors had significantly more diverse, less clonal blood TCR repertoires than untreated cancer patients.

Multiplex touch-down PCR with TRB-A/B primers amplified rearranged V-D-J TRB sequences. A single record per CDR3 protein comes from TCRdb applying MiXCR to the multiplex PCR reads. The top ten hold almost 50% of the sample, which has some 1,900 distinct CDR3 sequences, over 25% seen once. V dropped 5 bases and J dropped 3; count of bases not matched to a gene: 6. The CDR3 runs to 15 residues. Germline-derived CDR1 and CDR2 are KGHSH and LQKENI. The sequence was collected from a human donor with a solid tumor. The rearrangement links TRBV18 to TRBJ1-3, with 8 bases that match TRBD1. The sample comprised blood. CDR3 protein: CASSFGQGSGNTIYF. The DNA for the CDR3 is TGTGCCAGCTCATTTGGACAGGGTAGTGGAAACACCATATATTTT.